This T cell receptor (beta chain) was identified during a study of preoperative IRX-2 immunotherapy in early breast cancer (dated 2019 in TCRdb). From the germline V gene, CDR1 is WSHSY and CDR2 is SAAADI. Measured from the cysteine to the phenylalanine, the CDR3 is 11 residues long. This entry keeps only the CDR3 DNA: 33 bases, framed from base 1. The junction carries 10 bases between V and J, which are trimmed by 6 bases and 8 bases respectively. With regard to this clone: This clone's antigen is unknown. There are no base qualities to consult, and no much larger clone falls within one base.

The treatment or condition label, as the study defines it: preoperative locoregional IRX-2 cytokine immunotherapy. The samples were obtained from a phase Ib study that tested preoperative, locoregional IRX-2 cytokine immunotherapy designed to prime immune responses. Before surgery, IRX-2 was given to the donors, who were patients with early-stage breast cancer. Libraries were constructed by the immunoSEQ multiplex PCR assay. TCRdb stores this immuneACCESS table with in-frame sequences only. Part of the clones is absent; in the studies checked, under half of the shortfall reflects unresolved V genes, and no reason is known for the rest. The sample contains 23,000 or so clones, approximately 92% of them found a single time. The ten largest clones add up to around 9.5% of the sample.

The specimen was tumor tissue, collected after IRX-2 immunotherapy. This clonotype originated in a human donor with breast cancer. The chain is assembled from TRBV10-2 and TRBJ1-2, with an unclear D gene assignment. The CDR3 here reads CASRTIGGYTF. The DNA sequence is TGCGCCAGCAGGACCATAGGGGGCTACACCTTC.